This T cell receptor beta chain was sequenced during a study of beta chain features in type 1 diabetes. The CDR3 length is 13 residues. V lost 5 bases and J lost 8; bases outside the gene matches: 8. Germline CDR1 reads SEHNR; CDR2 reads FQNEAQ (reference sequence). TCRB transcripts that were expressed got sequenced, as all of the isolated RNA had been reverse transcribed. Profiling relied on immunoSEQ multiplex PCR, and the TCRdb table lists in-frame clones only, not all of them. The sample carries roughly 150,000 clones, roughly 10% recorded once. Populations obtained by sorting all exceeded 95% purity. This clone has only a few counts. The antigen remains unidentified. Whole-study results and caveats: Type 1 diabetes patients showed a moderate but significant shortening of TCRB CDR3s in all four CD4+ subsets. Whether HLA type influences TCRB rearrangement remained unresolved here.

Specimen: central memory CD4+ T cells from blood. This chain links TRBV7-9 with TRBJ1-2, with 7 nucleotides matching TRBD1. The source is a woman aged 30 to 39 with type 1 diabetes. CDR3 nucleotide sequence: TGTGCCAGCAGCAGAGAGACAGGGTTGGGCTACACCTTC. It encodes CASSRETGLGYTF. Full variable domain (missing parts from reference TRBV7-9 and TRBJ1-2): DTGVSQNPRHKITKRGQNVTFRCDPISEHNRLYWYRQTLGQGPEFLTYFQNEAQLEKSRLLSDRFSAERPKGSFSTLEIQRTEQGDSAMYLCASSRETGLGYTFGSGTRLTVV.